The entry below gives a single T cell receptor beta chain sequence along with its context. The data stem from a study of T cell changes during pregnancy in multiple sclerosis. Germline V gives CDR1 MNHNS, CDR2 SASEGT. The CDR3 length is 11 residues. V lost 4 bases and J 9 bases, leaving 9 bases between the germline ends. The repertoire was sequenced with immunoSEQ multiplex PCR; TCRdb's copy has only in-frame clones and lacks some. This table has about 68,000 clones, less than 95% appearing once. The J gene is TRBJ1-2, the V gene TRBV6-1, with D perhaps TRBD1 (5 bases). This material consisted of peripheral blood, taken in the third trimester of pregnancy. The receptor was isolated from a female donor with multiple sclerosis, enrolled in a pregnancy study. The chain's CDR3 is CASSGTGSYTF. CDR3 in DNA: TGTGCCAGCAGTGGAACAGGAAGCTACACCTTC.